This T cell receptor beta chain was obtained from a study of cytomegalovirus exposure and HLA in healthy donors. On the study more broadly: Later, an analysis reported that the 100 to 150 validation repertoires had used the same platform as the roughly 720 first-cohort repertoires. Study-level results: A list of roughly 180 TCR beta chains associated with cytomegalovirus was given.

Profiled with immunoSEQ multiplex PCR; TCRdb holds only in-frame clones, not every one. The repertoire has about 120,000 clones, more than 70% of them found once; the top ten carry around 1.8%. About this clone: Its antigen is not identified.

After removal of 3 bases from V and 7 bases from J, the junction contained 4 bases not matched to a gene. Germline V gene sequence: CDR1 MDHEN, CDR2 SYDVKM. The CDR3 is made up of 15 amino acids. This sequence originates from a woman aged 18-35 years in good health and CMV-seronegative. Sequencing input: PBMCs. The V gene is TRBV28, the J gene TRBJ1-6, with TRBD1 matching over 9 bases. CDR3 region: CASSFGDRANSPLHF. CDR3 DNA: TGTGCCAGCAGTTTTGGGGACAGGGCAAATTCACCCCTCCACTTT.